This T cell receptor (beta chain) was captured by sequencing in a study of blood T cell repertoires in COVID-19. Study summary: From the United States, Italy and Spain came samples of acute and convalescent COVID-19. Nucleic acid was either cDNA or gDNA, and it came from T cells, B-cell-depleted T cells, or PBMCs.

In the authors' workflow: For nucleated cells, counts were estimated from reference gene primer amplification. The protocol was immunoSEQ multiplex PCR, while the TCRdb copy is restricted to in-frame clones and leaves out a portion. For V, J and clone size, that table is used; D and trimming come from the DNA. The table includes under 350,000 clones, approximately 83% detected once. Looked up from germline, CDR1 is SGHVS and CDR2 is FNYEAQ. V shed 4 bases and J 5 bases; nucleotides not matched to a gene: 12. The CDR3 length is 16 residues. V is TRBV7-6 and J is TRBJ1-1; 8 bases map to TRBD1. The sample was peripheral blood. This TCR came from a woman aged 45-65 years who had recovered from COVID-19. CDR3 in amino acids: CASSSLQGDVRTEAFF. DNA of the CDR3: TGTGCCAGCAGCTCACTACAGGGGGACGTAAGGACTGAAGCTTTCTTT.